This T cell receptor beta chain was sequenced during a study of T cells in Graves' hyperthyroidism and ophthalmopathy. Study background: At initial diagnosis, before any treatment had begun, peripheral blood was obtained.

RNA transcripts yielded amplified TCR beta CDR3 regions. TCR CDR3 regions were first amplified by RT-PCR with HTBI primers. TCRdb used MiXCR to reprocess the multiplex PCR reads, holding one entry per CDR3 protein. The table has around 580,000 distinct CDR3 sequences, roughly 17% seen once; the top ten hold around 18%. The sample holds a few counts of this clonotype. The target antigen is unknown. The study excluded patients with uncontrolled infection, other autoimmune disease, pregnancy or lactation. The V gene's germline CDR1 is SGHTA and CDR2 FQGNSA. This CDR3 contains 14 residues. Trimming removed 4 bases at V and 0 bases at J, with 10 bases between. The study's findings and limits: For ophthalmopathy, model prediction preceded onset by a median about six months.

J is TRBJ2-7 and V is TRBV7-2, with D perhaps TRBD1 (6 bases). The receptor comes from a woman aged 18-29 years with Graves' hyperthyroidism. The sequenced sample was blood. CDR3 in DNA: TGTGCCAGCAGCTCCGGACAGTCCTCCTACGAGCAGTACTTC. It specifies CASSSGQSSYEQYF.